These T cell receptor beta chains were read from a single sample in a study of blood T cell repertoires in COVID-19. This table comes from immunoSEQ multiplex PCR, and its TCRdb copy is limited to in-frame clones, with some not included. The sample has about half a million clones, roughly 89% seen once. The sample comprised peripheral blood. These receptors were taken from a man between 18 and 35 years old with COVID-19, enrolled during active disease. Each CDR3 is given with its conserved first and last residue. Each record gives: J gene, D gene, clone size, V gene, CDR3 DNA, CDR3 protein. The D gene is left open where the match is weak. Some rows mark clone size as missing; the rest say once, few, many or name a class of expanded clone.

j_gene: TRBJ2-3; d_gene: -; abundance: once; v_gene: TRBV10-3; CDR3nt: TGTGCCATCGCCGAGGGAATCTCTAGCACAGATACGCAGTATTTT; CDR3aa: CAIAEGISSTDTQYF
j_gene: TRBJ2-3; d_gene: -; abundance: -; v_gene: TRBV5-3; CDR3nt: TGTGCCAGAAGCCAGGCTACGCAGTATTTT; CDR3aa: CARSQATQYF
j_gene: TRBJ2-5; d_gene: -; abundance: -; v_gene: TRBV11-3; CDR3nt: TGTGCCAGCAGCTTACCAGTTGGTGTGACCCAGTACTTC; CDR3aa: CASSLPVGVTQYF
j_gene: TRBJ2-7; d_gene: -; abundance: once; v_gene: TRBV2; CDR3nt: TGTGCCAGCAGTGAAATTACCACCTCGGTTGAGCAGTACTTC; CDR3aa: CASSEITTSVEQYF
j_gene: TRBJ2-3; d_gene: -; abundance: -; v_gene: TRBV9; CDR3nt: TGTGCCAGCAGCGTACGGGGGGCCGCAGATACGCAGTATTTT; CDR3aa: CASSVRGAADTQYF
j_gene: TRBJ2-1; d_gene: -; abundance: -; v_gene: TRBV5-1; CDR3nt: TGCGCCAGCAGCTTGGCAGGGTCGTATGAGCAGTTCTTC; CDR3aa: CASSLAGSYEQFF
j_gene: TRBJ2-2; d_gene: -; abundance: few; v_gene: TRBV11-2; CDR3nt: TGTGCCAGCAGCTCCACCAGCGCCGGGGAGCTGTTTTTT; CDR3aa: CASSSTSAGELFF
j_gene: TRBJ1-2; d_gene: -; abundance: -; v_gene: TRBV24-1; CDR3nt: TGTGCCACCAGTGATTCAAGTGGGCGCGGGGGCCCGGGGGGCTACACCTTC; CDR3aa: CATSDSSGRGGPGGYTF
j_gene: TRBJ1-5; d_gene: -; abundance: -; v_gene: TRBV7-9; CDR3nt: TGTGCCAGCAGCTTAGGCGACAGCGATCAGCCCCAGCATTTT; CDR3aa: CASSLGDSDQPQHF
j_gene: TRBJ2-7; d_gene: -; abundance: -; v_gene: TRBV27; CDR3nt: TGTGCCAGCAGTTTAAACCGGGACATTAATTACGAGCAGTACTTC; CDR3aa: CASSLNRDINYEQYF
j_gene: TRBJ1-1; d_gene: -; abundance: -; v_gene: TRBV24-1; CDR3nt: TGTGCCACCAGTGACTTTACAGGGTATGAAGCTTTCTTT; CDR3aa: CATSDFTGYEAFF
j_gene: TRBJ2-5; d_gene: TRBD1; abundance: -; v_gene: TRBV12-3/TRBV12-4; CDR3nt: TGTGCCAGCAGTCAGGACAGGGCAGAGACCCAGTACTTC; CDR3aa: CASSQDRAETQYF
j_gene: TRBJ2-7; d_gene: -; abundance: few; v_gene: TRBV6-1; CDR3nt: TGTGCCAGCAGTGAAGGGACTGGGACCTACGAGCAGTACTTC; CDR3aa: CASSEGTGTYEQYF
j_gene: TRBJ1-2; d_gene: -; abundance: -; v_gene: TRBV4-1; CDR3nt: TGCGCCAGCAGCCAAGTGGCAGGCGGGGTAGACGGCTACACCTTC; CDR3aa: CASSQVAGGVDGYTF